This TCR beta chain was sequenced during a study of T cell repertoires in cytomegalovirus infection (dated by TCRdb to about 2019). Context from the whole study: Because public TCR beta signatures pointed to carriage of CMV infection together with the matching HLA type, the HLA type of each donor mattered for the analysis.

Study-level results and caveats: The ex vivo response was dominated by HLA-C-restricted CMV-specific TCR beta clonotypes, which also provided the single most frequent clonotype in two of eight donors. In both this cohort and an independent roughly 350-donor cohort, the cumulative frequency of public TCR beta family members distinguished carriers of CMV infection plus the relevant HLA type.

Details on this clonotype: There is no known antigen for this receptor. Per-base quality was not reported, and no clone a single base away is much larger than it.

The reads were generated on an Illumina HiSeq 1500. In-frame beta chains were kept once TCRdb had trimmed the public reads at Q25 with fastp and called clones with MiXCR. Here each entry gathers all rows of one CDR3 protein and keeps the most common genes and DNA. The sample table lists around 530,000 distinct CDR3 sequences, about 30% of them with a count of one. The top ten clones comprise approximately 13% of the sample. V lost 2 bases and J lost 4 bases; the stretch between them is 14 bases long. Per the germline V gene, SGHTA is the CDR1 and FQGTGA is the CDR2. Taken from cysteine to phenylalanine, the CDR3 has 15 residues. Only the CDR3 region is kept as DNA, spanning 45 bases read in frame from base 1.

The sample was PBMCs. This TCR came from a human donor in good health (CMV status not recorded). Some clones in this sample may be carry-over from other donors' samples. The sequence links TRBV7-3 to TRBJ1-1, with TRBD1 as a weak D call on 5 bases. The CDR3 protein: CASSLVSGGGTEAFF. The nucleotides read TGTGCCAGCAGCTTAGTATCCGGGGGAGGCACTGAAGCTTTCTTT. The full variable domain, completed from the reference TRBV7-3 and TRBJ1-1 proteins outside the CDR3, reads GAGVSQTPSNKVTEKGKYVELRCDPISGHTALYWYRQSLGQGPEFLIYFQGTGAADDSGLPNDRFFAVRPEGSVSTLKIQRTERGDSAVYLCASSLVSGGGTEAFFGQGTRLTVV.